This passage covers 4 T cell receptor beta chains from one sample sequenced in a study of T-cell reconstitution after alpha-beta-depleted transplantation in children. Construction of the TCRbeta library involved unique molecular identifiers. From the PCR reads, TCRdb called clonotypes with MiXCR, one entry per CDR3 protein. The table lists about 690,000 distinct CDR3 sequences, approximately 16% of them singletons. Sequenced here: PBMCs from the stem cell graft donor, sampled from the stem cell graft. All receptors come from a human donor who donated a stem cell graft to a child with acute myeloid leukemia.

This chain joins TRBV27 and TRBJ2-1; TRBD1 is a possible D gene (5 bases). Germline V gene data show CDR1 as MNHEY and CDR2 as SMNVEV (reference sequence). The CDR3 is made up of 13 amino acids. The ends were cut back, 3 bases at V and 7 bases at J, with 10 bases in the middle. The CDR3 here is CASSFGAGNEQFF. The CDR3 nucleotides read TGTGCCAGCAGTTTTGGGGCCGGGAATGAGCAGTTCTTC.

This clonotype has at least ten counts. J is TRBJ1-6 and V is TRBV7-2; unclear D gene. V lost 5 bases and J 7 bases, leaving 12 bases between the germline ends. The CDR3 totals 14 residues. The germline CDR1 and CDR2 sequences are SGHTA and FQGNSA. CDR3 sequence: CASSLTRPNSPLHF. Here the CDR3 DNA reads TGTGCCAGCAGCCTAACACGGCCCAATTCACCCCTCCACTTT.

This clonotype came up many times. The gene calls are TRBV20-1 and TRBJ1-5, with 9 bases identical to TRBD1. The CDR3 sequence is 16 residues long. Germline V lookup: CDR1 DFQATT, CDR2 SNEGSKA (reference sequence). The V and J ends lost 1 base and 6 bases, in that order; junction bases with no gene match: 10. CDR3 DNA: TGCAGTGCTAGAGGTCACCGGGACAGGGTCAGTCAGCCCCAGCATTTT. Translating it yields CSARGHRDRVSQPQHF.

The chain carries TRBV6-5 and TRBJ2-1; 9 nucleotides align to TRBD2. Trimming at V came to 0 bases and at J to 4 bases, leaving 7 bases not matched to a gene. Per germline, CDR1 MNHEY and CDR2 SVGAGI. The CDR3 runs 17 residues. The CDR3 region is CASSYSWLAGMYNEQFF. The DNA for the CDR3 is TGTGCCAGCAGTTACTCGTGGCTAGCGGGGATGTACAATGAGCAGTTCTTC.